The entry below gives a single T cell receptor (beta chain) sequence along with its context. Its antigen remains unidentified. Using its own MiXCR run on the 5' RACE reads, TCRdb lists one record per CDR3 protein. The data hold some 560,000 distinct CDR3 sequences, with more than 9% observed a single time. This specimen comes from a study of identical twins. Study-level results: Cross-sectional statistics, not tracking of the same donors, supported the conclusions. Diverse VJ usage suggested most zero-insertion clonotypes were not invariant T cells. Insertions were reduced in abundant cord blood beta clonotypes but not in memory repertoires.

This CDR3 region has 14 residues. The V end lost 6 bases, the J end lost 5 bases, and 16 bases lay between the germline ends. Germline CDR1 SGHAT, CDR2 FQNNGV. These same data were also listed under a study on yellow fever vaccine responses in identical twins.

This clonotype originated in a woman aged 18-30 years in good health. The chain combines TRBV11-2 with TRBJ2-5; a weak D match, TRBD2 (7 bases). Sequencing was done on a sample of PBMCs. CDR3 sequence (DNA): TGTGCCAGCAGTGGAGGGGGGGGCGTTGAGACCCAGTACTTC. This translates into CASSGGGGVETQYF.